Listed below are T cell receptor beta chains from one sample, sequenced in a study of blood T cell repertoires in COVID-19. Clones were read by immunoSEQ multiplex PCR, and TCRdb kept only the in-frame ones, dropping some. The sample lists approximately 350,000 clones; 90% to 95% were seen once. Sequencing was performed on peripheral blood. These receptors originate from a woman between 18 and 29 years old who had recovered from COVID-19. Both conserved end residues are part of each CDR3. The order of the fields is CDR3 DNA, CDR3 protein, clone size, D gene, CDR3 length, V gene, J gene. A D gene is named only where the DNA matches it firmly. Size is stated for part of the rows, as once, few or many counts, or as a class when the clone is expanded.

TGTGCCACCAGTGGGCCAGGGATTAATGAAAAACTGTTTTTT	CATSGPGINEKLFF	NA	NA	14	TRBV24-1	TRBJ1-4
TGTGCCAGCAGCCCCGACCCCCCTACAGGGGCGGGCGGCTACACCTTC	CASSPDPPTGAGGYTF	NA	TRBD1	16	TRBV13	TRBJ1-2
TGTGCCAGCAGTTTGGTCCGGGCAGGGGGCAGGTATTTT	CASSLVRAGGRYF	NA	TRBD1	13	TRBV12-3/TRBV12-4	TRBJ2-3
TGCGCCAGCAGCCAAGTCTCCGGGACAGGGCGTCCGCCCCAGCATTTT	CASSQVSGTGRPPQHF	NA	TRBD1	16	TRBV4-1	TRBJ1-5
TGTGCCATCAGTGATGGGACAGCTATAGCTTTCTTT	CAISDGTAIAFF	NA	TRBD1	12	TRBV10-3	TRBJ1-1
TGTGCCACCAGCAGTTCTAGGGGGGGAAACTATGGCTACACCTTC	CATSSSRGGNYGYTF	NA	NA	15	TRBV15	TRBJ1-2
TGTGCCAGCAGCCAACCGGACAGGGACCTCTATGGCTACACCTTC	CASSQPDRDLYGYTF	NA	TRBD1	15	TRBV3-1/TRBV3-2	TRBJ1-2
TGTGCCAGCAGTTTGTCAGTCCCCCCCGACAGTGACTATGGCTACACCTTC	CASSLSVPPDSDYGYTF	NA	NA	17	TRBV27	TRBJ1-2
TGTGCCAGCAGCGTAGCCGGACAGGAGGGCTATGGCTACACCTTC	CASSVAGQEGYGYTF	NA	TRBD1	15	TRBV9	TRBJ1-2
TGTGCCAGCAGCTTGGGTGGGGGGGCGCTTCGCTATGGCTACACCTTC	CASSLGGGALRYGYTF	NA	NA	16	TRBV5-4	TRBJ1-2
TGCGCCAGCAGCGAGGACAGGGCTGAAGCTTTCTTT	CASSEDRAEAFF	once	TRBD1	12	TRBV5-1	TRBJ1-1
TGTGCCAGCAGTTCGGCCGGGAACTATGGCTACACCTTC	CASSSAGNYGYTF	NA	NA	13	TRBV12-3/TRBV12-4	TRBJ1-2
TGCGCCAGCAGCCTTAGCGGGAGTTTGAACAATGAGCAGTTCTTC	CASSLSGSLNNEQFF	NA	TRBD2	15	TRBV5-1	TRBJ2-1
TGTGCCACCAGTGATTATGGACAGGAACAGCCCCAGCATTTT	CATSDYGQEQPQHF	NA	TRBD1	14	TRBV24-1	TRBJ1-5
TGCGCCAGCAGCCATGACAGCTTCCGTAACTATGGCTACACCTTC	CASSHDSFRNYGYTF	NA	NA	15	TRBV4-3	TRBJ1-2
TGTGCCAGCAGCGTACAGGGGGCTAACGGGGAGCTGTTTTTT	CASSVQGANGELFF	NA	TRBD1	14	TRBV9	TRBJ2-2
TGTGCCAGCAGCCCAGGGGTCAGCCTAGCCAAAAACATTCAGTACTTC	CASSPGVSLAKNIQYF	NA	NA	16	TRBV3-1/TRBV3-2	TRBJ2-4
TGTGCCAGTAGTATAATCAGGCTCCCTCAGCCCCAGCATTTT	CASSIIRLPQPQHF	NA	NA	14	TRBV19	TRBJ1-5
TGTGCCAGCAGACTACGGGACACATCACCTACGTATTCTGAAGCTTTCTTT	CASRLRDTSPTYSEAFF	NA	NA	17	TRBV5-6	TRBJ1-1
TGTGCCTCGAAAGGGGGAAAAGAGACCCAGTACTTC	CASKGGKETQYF	NA	NA	12	TRBV12-3/TRBV12-4	TRBJ2-5
TGCGCCAGCAGTGAGACTAGCGGGAGCACAGATACGCAGTATTTT	CASSETSGSTDTQYF	NA	TRBD2	15	TRBV10-2	TRBJ2-3
TGCGCCAGCGGGAGGGACTACTCAACATGGGGCACAGATACGCAGTATTTT	CASGRDYSTWGTDTQYF	NA	TRBD2	17	TRBV5-1	TRBJ2-3
TGTGCCAGCAGTTTCGGGGACAGAAGCTACACCTTC	CASSFGDRSYTF	NA	TRBD1	12	TRBV28	TRBJ1-2
TGTGCCAGCAGTTACTCGACAGGGGGCAGTGAAAAACTGTTTTTT	CASSYSTGGSEKLFF	NA	TRBD1	15	TRBV6-5	TRBJ1-4
TGTGCCAGCACCCTGACAGGGGGCTCCTATGGCTACACCTTC	CASTLTGGSYGYTF	NA	TRBD1	14	TRBV2	TRBJ1-2
TGTGCCTGGAGTGAGGGACTAGCCAAAAACATTCAGTACTTC	CAWSEGLAKNIQYF	NA	NA	14	TRBV30	TRBJ2-4
TGCGCCAGCAGTCAGGGACAGGAAAATTCACCCCTCCACTTT	CASSQGQENSPLHF	NA	TRBD1	14	TRBV10-2	TRBJ1-6
TGTGCCAGCTCACAACTAGCGGGAGGGTACAATGAGCAGTTCTTC	CASSQLAGGYNEQFF	NA	TRBD2	15	TRBV18	TRBJ2-1
TGTGCCAGCAGCTTAGGTCCTTTAGCGGGACACACAGATACGCAGTATTTT	CASSLGPLAGHTDTQYF	NA	TRBD2	17	TRBV7-9	TRBJ2-3
TGCGCCAGCAGCAAGGGACTAGGGATGTCCTACAATGAGCAGTTCTTC	CASSKGLGMSYNEQFF	NA	TRBD2	16	TRBV5-1	TRBJ2-1
TGTGCCACCAGTAGGACTAGCGGGATAATACCAGGCACCGGGGAGCTGTTTTTT	CATSRTSGIIPGTGELFF	NA	TRBD2	18	TRBV24-1	TRBJ2-2
TGTGCCAGCAGCTTACGGTGGTTGGATACGCAGTATTTT	CASSLRWLDTQYF	NA	NA	13	TRBV7-2	TRBJ2-3
TGTGCCAGCAGTTACCCGGGGTCGGATCAGCCCCAGCATTTT	CASSYPGSDQPQHF	NA	NA	14	TRBV6-6	TRBJ1-5
TGTGCCAGCAGCCCCTGGGGGCAGGGCGGCGAAAAACTGTTTTTT	CASSPWGQGGEKLFF	NA	NA	15	TRBV7-2	TRBJ1-4
TGTGCCAGCTCACCGGGACTCGGGGACGGGGAGCTGTTTTTT	CASSPGLGDGELFF	NA	NA	14	TRBV18	TRBJ2-2
TGTGCCTGGAGTGTATTGAGAGGGCCAGGAAACACCATATATTTT	CAWSVLRGPGNTIYF	NA	NA	15	TRBV30	TRBJ1-3